These T cell receptor beta chains were read from a single sample in a study of control samples from healthy donors and cancer patients. Sequenced by immunoSEQ multiplex PCR; TCRdb stores in-frame clones only, minus some. The table lists 70,000 to 80,000 clones, more than 75% of them singletons. Specimen: blood. The receptor set was obtained from a man aged 45-65 years in good health. The CDR3 runs from the conserved cysteine through the conserved F or W. The order of the fields is V gene, J gene, CDR3 protein.

>TRBV7-6|TRBJ2-1
CASSFPPPAGGDNEQFF
>TRBV19|TRBJ1-3
CASSGDWGPGNTIYF
>TRBV19|TRBJ1-1
CASTEQSGGTEAFF
>TRBV7-8|TRBJ1-6
CASSLSRGSYNSPLHF
>TRBV19|TRBJ1-2
CASSIDAPPYYGYTF
>TRBV19|TRBJ2-5
CASSTTGGLGKTQYF
>TRBV7-8|TRBJ2-5
CASSLAAAGETQYF
>TRBV11-3|TRBJ2-7
CASSLEKVGGPNSYEQYF
>TRBV7-2|TRBJ2-1
CASSLEPEGEQFF
>TRBV9|TRBJ1-1
CASSVQGGEAFF
>TRBV28|TRBJ2-4
CASSFGYGTSGRLAKNIQYF
>TRBV18|TRBJ1-3
CASSPSGIYGNTIYF
>TRBV27|TRBJ1-5
CASSFSTNSNQPQHF
>TRBV4-2|TRBJ2-7
CASSQDRLPGGKGEQYF
>TRBV7-2|TRBJ2-5
CASRQSRPGAQYF
>TRBV9|TRBJ2-1
CASSVEGGDEQFF
>TRBV2|TRBJ1-1
CASSEGRTGGTEAFF
>TRBV7-2|TRBJ1-6
CASSWGQGDSPLHF
>TRBV20-1|TRBJ1-5
CSAQGNQPQHF
>TRBV10-2|TRBJ2-5
CASSESGLAVGETQYF
>TRBV15|TRBJ2-1
CATSRDTSGNGNEQFF
>TRBV4-3|TRBJ2-7
CASSQAASGSYEQYF
>TRBV30|TRBJ2-1
CAWSSQYEQFF
>TRBV13|TRBJ2-7
CARTPLPEQYF
>TRBV11-3|TRBJ2-1
CASSGSGGPGNEQFF
>TRBV15|TRBJ2-7
CATSRDQAGFYEQYF
>TRBV6-6|TRBJ2-7
CASSYYRFFSYEQYF
>TRBV20-1|TRBJ1-1
CRATENTEAFF
>TRBV19|TRBJ1-1
CASSIAAGTNTEAFF
>TRBV19|TRBJ2-2
CASSIAGSTGELFF
>TRBV5-1|TRBJ2-7
CASSHQGGDYEQYF
>TRBV5-1|TRBJ2-3
CASSSGVISTDTQYF
>TRBV4-2|TRBJ2-2
CASRLSAQGNTGELFF
>TRBV9|TRBJ2-7
CASSVESGDPYEQYF
>TRBV7-9|TRBJ2-7
CASSLAGSEQYF
>TRBV7-3|TRBJ2-1
CASSRDRGVTSDTYNEQFF
>TRBV10-3|TRBJ1-5
CATRPANQPQHF
>TRBV29-1|TRBJ2-1
CSEYRGPGNNEQFF
>TRBV19|TRBJ2-7
CASKYGTSGTYEQYF
>TRBV27|TRBJ1-2
CASRRGQGGGYTF
>TRBV2|TRBJ2-5
CASSRVQETQYF